These 14 T cell receptor beta chains were all obtained from the same sample, sequenced in a study of blood T cell repertoires in COVID-19. TCRdb's table, derived via immunoSEQ multiplex PCR, lists solely in-frame clones and lacks some. Found here are roughly 200,000 clones, more than 75% of them singletons; the top ten hold 5% to 7%. Material: PBMCs or T cells enriched from blood (not recorded which). All receptors come from a man aged 40-55 years with acute COVID-19.

This clone was seen a single time. The chain is built from TRBV6-5 and TRBJ2-1, with 13 positions matching TRBD2. V shed 2 bases and J 7 bases; nucleotides not matched to a gene: 5. CDR3 size: 16 residues. The V gene's germline CDR1 is MNHEY and CDR2 SVGAGI. The CDR3 nucleotides read TGTGCCAGCAGTTACCTGACTAGCGGGAGGAAAAATGAGCAGTTCTTC. Its translation is CASSYLTSGRKNEQFF.

The chain carries TRBV27 and TRBJ2-5; the D gene is possibly TRBD2 (6 bases). The germline gives CDR1 MNHEY, CDR2 SMNVEV (reference sequence). The V end lost 4 bases, the J end lost 0 bases, and 9 bases lay between the germline ends. This CDR3 is 14 amino acids long. Here the CDR3 reads CASSSEGHQETQYF. For the CDR3, the DNA is TGTGCCAGCAGTTCGGAGGGGCACCAAGAGACCCAGTACTTC.

This chain connects TRBV18 to TRBJ2-2; D perhaps matches TRBD2 (6 bases). V was cut by 1 base and J by 7 bases, with 13 bases left in between. The CDR3 length is 15 residues. Germline CDR1 and CDR2: KGHSH and LQKENI. CDR3 residues: CASSPLAPGSGELFF. As DNA, the CDR3 is TGTGCCAGCTCACCACTCGCGCCCGGGAGCGGGGAGCTGTTTTTT.

The chain has TRBV5-1 and TRBJ2-3; possible D gene TRBD2, 6 bases. Trimming pared 0 bases from V and 4 bases from J, leaving 12 bases between. Per germline, CDR1 SGHRS and CDR2 YFSETQ. CDR3 length: 15 residues. CDR3 in amino acids: CASSLGAGISDTQYF. Written as DNA, the CDR3 is TGCGCCAGCAGCTTGGGGGCGGGAATTTCAGATACGCAGTATTTT.

This chain joins TRBV7-8 and TRBJ2-7; 10 bases fit TRBD1. Germline CDR1 reads SGHVS; CDR2 reads FQNEAQ. The CDR3 is 17 residues long. The V and J ends lost 3 bases and 2 bases, in that order; junction bases with no gene match: 10. The CDR3 reads CASSFGSPGQGTYEQYF. The CDR3 nucleotides are TGTGCCAGCAGCTTCGGATCTCCGGGACAGGGGACCTACGAGCAGTACTTC.

The chain combines TRBV27 with TRBJ1-4; D is ambiguous. The ends were cut back, 6 bases at V and 0 bases at J, with 14 bases in the middle. The CDR3 totals 16 residues. Germline V gene data show CDR1 as MNHEY and CDR2 as SMNVEV (reference sequence). The CDR3 loop reads CASRFAPSPTNEKLFF. CDR3 DNA: TGTGCCAGCAGGTTCGCCCCGAGCCCAACTAATGAAAAACTGTTTTTT.

The chain is built from TRBV18 and TRBJ2-7; D possibly corresponds to TRBD1 (6 bases). The germline V and J ends were trimmed by 3 bases and 5 bases, with 11 bases remaining between them. Germline V gives CDR1 KGHSH, CDR2 LQKENI. CDR3 length equals 13 residues. The CDR3 DNA sequence: TGTGCCAGCTCACCGGGACACAGAAACGAGCAGTACTTC. It codes for CASSPGHRNEQYF. Variable domain in full (rest from reference TRBV18 and TRBJ2-7): NAGVMQNPRHLVRRRGQEARLRCSPMKGHSHVYWYRQLPEEGLKFMVYLQKENIIDESGMPKERFSAEFPKEGPSILRIQQVVRGDSAAYFCASSPGHRNEQYFGPGTRLTVT.

J is TRBJ2-7 and V is TRBV2; D uncertain. V lost 4 bases, J lost 2 bases, and 6 bases lay in between. Germline values: CDR1 SNHLY, CDR2 FYNNEI. CDR3 size: 12 residues. CDR3 coding DNA: TGTGCCAGCAGTGTCACTGCCTACGAGCAGTACTTC. It yields the protein CASSVTAYEQYF.

This clone has just a few counts. The CDR3, as DNA: TGCGCCAGCAGCCAAGATAGAGGGGAGGCTCGGCAGCCCCAGCATTTT. Translated: CASSQDRGEARQPQHF. The chain combines TRBV4-1 with TRBJ1-5; D might be TRBD1 (5 bases). This CDR3 is 16 amino acids long. V lost 0 bases and J 7 bases, leaving 16 bases between the germline ends. Looked up from germline, CDR1 is MGHRA and CDR2 is YSYEKL.

The chain is built from TRBV29-1 and TRBJ2-7; 9 positions agree with TRBD1. J was trimmed by 7 bases and V by 3 bases; bases with no gene match: 7. Germline CDR1 SQVTM, CDR2 ANQGSEA. The CDR3 consists of 13 residues. CDR3: CSVDRTGANEQYF. CDR3 DNA sequence: TGCAGCGTTGATCGGACAGGGGCAAATGAGCAGTACTTC.

The genes are TRBV7-9 and TRBJ1-3, with a tentative D call TRBD1 (5 bases). CDR3 length: 17 residues. V was pared by 5 bases and J by 0 bases, with 17 bases between. Germline V gene sequence: CDR1 SEHNR, CDR2 FQNEAQ (reference sequence). CDR3 in amino acids: CASSLGGGRISGNTIYF. The CDR3, as DNA: TGTGCCAGCAGCCTCGGGGGAGGGCGGATCTCTGGAAACACCATATATTTT. Variable domain in full (rest from reference TRBV7-9 and TRBJ1-3): DTGVSQNPRHKITKRGQNVTFRCDPISEHNRLYWYRQTLGQGPEFLTYFQNEAQLEKSRLLSDRFSAERPKGSFSTLEIQRTEQGDSAMYLCASSLGGGRISGNTIYFGEGSWLTVV.

This chain uses TRBV4-1 with TRBJ2-7; TRBD1 might be the D (7 bases). The germline gives CDR1 MGHRA, CDR2 YSYEKL. The CDR3 sequence is 15 residues long. Trimming stripped 0 bases from V and 4 bases from J, with 13 bases between. The CDR3 reads CASSQEEGARYEQYF. In DNA form, the CDR3 reads TGCGCCAGCAGCCAAGAGGAGGGGGCTCGGTACGAGCAGTACTTC.

V usage is TRBV3-1 (or the pseudogene TRBV3-2) and J usage is TRBJ2-1; 9 bases map to TRBD2. J lost 4 bases, V lost 2 bases, and 3 bases had no gene match. CDR3 size: 15 residues. The germline V gene encodes CDR1 LGHDT and CDR2 YNNKEL (reference sequence). CDR3 sequence (DNA): TGTGCCAGCAGCCAAAGGCTAGCGGGATACAATGAGCAGTTCTTC. Protein product: CASSQRLAGYNEQFF.

The CDR3 DNA sequence: TGCGCCAGCAGCCAAGAAGATCCCCAGGGAGGGGGAAAACTGTTTTTT. Its protein is CASSQEDPQGGGKLFF. The V gene is TRBV4-1, the J gene TRBJ1-4; D perhaps matches TRBD1 (6 bases). CDR1 is MGHRA and CDR2 is YSYEKL in the germline V gene. Trimming removed 0 bases from V and 10 bases from J, with 18 bases in between. The CDR3 sequence is 16 residues long.